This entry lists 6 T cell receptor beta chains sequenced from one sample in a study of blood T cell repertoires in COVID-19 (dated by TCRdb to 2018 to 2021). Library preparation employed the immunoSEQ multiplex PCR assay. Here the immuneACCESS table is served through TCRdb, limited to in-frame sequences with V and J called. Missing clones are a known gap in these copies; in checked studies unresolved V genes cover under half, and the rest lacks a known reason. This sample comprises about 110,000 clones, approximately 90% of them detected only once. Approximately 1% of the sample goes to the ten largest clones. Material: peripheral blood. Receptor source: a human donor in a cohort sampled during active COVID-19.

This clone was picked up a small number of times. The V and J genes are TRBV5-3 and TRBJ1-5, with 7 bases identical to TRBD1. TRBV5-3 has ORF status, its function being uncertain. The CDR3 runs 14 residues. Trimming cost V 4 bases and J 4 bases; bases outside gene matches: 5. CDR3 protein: CARSTGVGNQPQHF. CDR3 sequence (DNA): TGTGCCAGAAGCACAGGGGTTGGTAATCAGCCCCAGCATTTT.

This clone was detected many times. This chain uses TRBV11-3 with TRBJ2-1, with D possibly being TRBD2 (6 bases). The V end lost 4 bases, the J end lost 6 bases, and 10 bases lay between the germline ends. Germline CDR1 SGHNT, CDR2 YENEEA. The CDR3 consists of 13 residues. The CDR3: CASSSSGRNEQFF. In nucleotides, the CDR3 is TGTGCCAGCAGCTCCAGCGGGCGCAATGAGCAGTTCTTC.

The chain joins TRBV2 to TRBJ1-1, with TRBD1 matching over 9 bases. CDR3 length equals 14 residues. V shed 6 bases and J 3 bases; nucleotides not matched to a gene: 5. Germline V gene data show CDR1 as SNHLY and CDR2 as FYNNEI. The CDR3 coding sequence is TGTGCCAGCAGGGAGACAGGGGGAGACACTGAAGCTTTCTTT. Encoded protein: CASRETGGDTEAFF.

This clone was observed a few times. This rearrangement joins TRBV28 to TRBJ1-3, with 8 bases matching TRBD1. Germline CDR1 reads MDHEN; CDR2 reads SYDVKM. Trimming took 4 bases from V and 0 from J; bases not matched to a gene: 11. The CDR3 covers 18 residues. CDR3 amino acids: CASSSPRGRGPSGNTIYF. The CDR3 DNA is TGTGCCAGCAGTTCCCCCCGCGGCAGGGGGCCCTCTGGAAACACCATATATTTT. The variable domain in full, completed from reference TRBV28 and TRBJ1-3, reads DVKVTQSSRYLVKRTGEKVFLECVQDMDHENMFWYRQDPGLGLRLIYFSYDVKMKEKGDIPEGYSVSREKKERFSLILESASTNQTSMYLCASSSPRGRGPSGNTIYFGEGSWLTVV.

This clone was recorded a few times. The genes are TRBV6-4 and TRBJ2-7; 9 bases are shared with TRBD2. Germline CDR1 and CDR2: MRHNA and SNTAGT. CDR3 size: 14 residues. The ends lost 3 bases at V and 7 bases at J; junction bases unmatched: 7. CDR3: CASSETGTSFEQYF. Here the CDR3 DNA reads TGTGCCAGCAGTGAGACCGGGACTAGCTTTGAGCAGTACTTC.

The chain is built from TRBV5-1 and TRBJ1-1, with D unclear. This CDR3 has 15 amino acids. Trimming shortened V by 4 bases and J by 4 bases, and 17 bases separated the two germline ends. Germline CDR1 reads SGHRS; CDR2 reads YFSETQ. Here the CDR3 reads CASSPQVARGTEAFF. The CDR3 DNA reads TGCGCCAGCAGCCCCCAGGTGGCCCGGGGCACTGAAGCTTTCTTT. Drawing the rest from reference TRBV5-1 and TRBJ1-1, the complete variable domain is KAGVTQTPRYLIKTRGQQVTLSCSPISGHRSVSWYQQTPGQGLQFLFEYFSETQRNKGNFPGRFSGRQFSNSRSEMNVSTLELGDSALYLCASSPQVARGTEAFFGQGTRLTVV.